Many counts were recorded for the clone carrying this T cell receptor (beta chain). TCRbeta library preparation incorporated unique molecular identifiers. TCRdb passed the PCR reads through MiXCR, listing each CDR3 protein once. The profile shows about 600,000 distinct CDR3 sequences, more than 9% of them singletons. This entry belongs to a study of T-cell reconstitution after alpha-beta-depleted transplantation in children. Sequencing was performed on PBMCs from the stem cell graft donor, taken from the stem cell graft. The TCR originated in a human donor who donated a stem cell graft to a child with acute myeloid leukemia.

The CDR3 loop is CASRNPAYNEQFF. CDR3 nucleotides: TGTGCCAGCAGGAATCCGGCCTACAATGAGCAGTTCTTC. The chain links TRBV11-1 to TRBJ2-1; no reliable D call. There are 13 residues in the CDR3. CDR1 SGHAT and CDR2 FQDESV come from the germline V gene (reference sequence). Trimming removed 6 bases at V and 2 bases at J, with 8 bases between. The full variable domain, completed using reference TRBV11-1 and TRBJ2-1, is EAEVAQSPRYKITEKSQAVAFWCDPISGHATLYWYRQILGQGPELLVQFQDESVVDDSQLPKDRFSAERLKGVDSTLKIQPAELGDSAMYLCASRNPAYNEQFFGPGTRLTVL.